Listed below are T cell receptor beta chains from one sample, sequenced in a study of regulatory T cells in long-lasting Graves disease. One entry per CDR3 protein results from TCRdb running MiXCR on the multiplex PCR reads. The repertoire holds more than 300,000 distinct CDR3 sequences, with 15% to 18% as singletons. The sample was peripheral blood mononuclear cells (PBMCs), taken at new diagnosis, from a patient treated with antithyroid drugs. The receptors were sampled from a female donor with Graves disease. The CDR3 runs from the conserved cysteine through the conserved F or W. The D gene is left open where the match is weak. Not all rows give a size; the values are once, few, many and, for expanded clones, a class.

>TRBJ2-1|TRBD2|TRBV2|many
CASNPGLAGDEQFF
TGTGCCAGCAACCCGGGACTAGCGGGGGATGAGCAGTTCTTC
>TRBJ2-7|NA|TRBV29-1|many
CSVVPRGTAYEQYF
TGCAGCGTTGTCCCCCGCGGGACGGCTTACGAGCAGTACTTC
>TRBJ2-5|NA|TRBV28|many
CASSSPSETQYF
TGTGCCAGCAGTTCCCCCTCAGAGACCCAGTACTTC
>TRBJ2-3|NA|TRBV4-1|many
CASSPKIFKGQGTDTQYF
TGCGCCAGCAGCCCCAAGATATTCAAGGGCCAGGGCACAGATACGCAGTATTTT
>TRBJ1-6|NA|TRBV27|many
CASSPTFRAYNSPLHF
TGTGCCAGCAGTCCGACATTCCGTGCCTATAATTCACCCCTCCACTTT
>TRBJ1-5|TRBD1|TRBV19|many
CASSRVGTENSNQPQHF
TGTGCCAGTAGTAGAGTCGGGACAGAAAATAGCAATCAGCCCCAGCATTTT
>TRBJ1-6|NA|TRBV7-9|NA
CASTSQWGRNSPLHF
TGTGCCAGCACCTCCCAGTGGGGTCGGAATTCACCCCTCCACTTT
>TRBJ1-1|TRBD1|TRBV5-1|many
CASSLGQGGEAFF
TGCGCCAGCAGCTTGGGACAGGGTGGTGAAGCTTTCTTT
>TRBJ2-1|NA|TRBV11-2|many
CASSLVLESWQFF
TGTGCCAGCAGCTTAGTCCTCGAGTCGTGGCAGTTCTTC
>TRBJ1-6|NA|TRBV11-2|many
CASSLVSAGSPLHF
TGTGCCAGCAGCTTAGTGTCTGCGGGTTCACCCCTCCACTTT
>TRBJ2-3|NA|TRBV7-2|many
CASSLDPRGRTDTQYF
TGTGCCAGCAGCTTAGATCCCCGGGGGAGGACAGATACGCAGTATTTT
>TRBJ1-2|NA|TRBV6-2/TRBV6-3|many
CASSYSRGGGYTF
TGTGCCAGCAGTTACTCGAGAGGGGGTGGCTACACCTTC
>TRBJ2-1|NA|TRBV24-1|few
CATGPRGAPSYNEQFF
TGTGCCACCGGCCCCCGCGGGGCGCCGTCCTACAATGAGCAGTTCTTC
>TRBJ1-5|NA|TRBV24-1|NA
CATSDPPIGGKSQPQHF
TGTGCCACCAGTGATCCCCCGATTGGGGGGAAGAGTCAGCCCCAGCATTTT
>TRBJ2-1|TRBD2|TRBV30|NA
CAWSSGLAGETLSNEQFF
TGTGCCTGGAGTTCCGGACTAGCGGGAGAAACCCTAAGCAATGAGCAGTTCTTC
>TRBJ2-2|NA|TRBV19|many
CASRGGPGRQLATGELFF
TGTGCCAGCCGAGGGGGGCCAGGGAGACAGTTAGCGACCGGGGAGCTGTTTTTT
>TRBJ2-5|TRBD1|TRBV12-3/TRBV12-4|many
CASSSGTVETQYF
TGTGCCAGCAGCTCCGGGACAGTGGAGACCCAGTACTTC
>TRBJ2-5|NA|TRBV5-1|many
CASSPRIGPETQYF
TGTGCCAGCAGCCCCAGGATTGGTCCGGAGACCCAGTACTTC
>TRBJ2-5|NA|TRBV5-4|NA
CASSLGRIVGETQYF
TGTGCCAGCAGCCTGGGACGGATAGTTGGGGAGACCCAGTACTTC
>TRBJ1-2|NA|TRBV11-1|once
CASSQNGRLYGYTF
TGTGCCAGCAGCCAGAACGGAAGACTCTATGGCTACACCTTC
>TRBJ2-1|NA|TRBV5-1|NA
CASSPGDRNEQFF
TGCGCCAGCAGCCCGGGTGACAGGAATGAGCAGTTCTTC
>TRBJ1-1|NA|TRBV6-2/TRBV6-3|many
CASITDWGTEAFF
TGTGCCAGCATCACGGACTGGGGCACTGAAGCTTTCTTT
>TRBJ2-5|NA|TRBV6-1|NA
CASTEGGQETQYF
TGTGCCAGCACCGAAGGGGGTCAAGAGACCCAGTACTTC
>TRBJ2-1|TRBD2|TRBV12-5|many
CASGFREGNEQFF
TGTGCTAGTGGTTTCAGGGAGGGCAATGAGCAGTTCTTC
>TRBJ2-6|NA|TRBV7-9|many
CASRWIGSGANVLTF
TGTGCCAGCAGGTGGATAGGCTCTGGGGCCAACGTCCTGACTTTC
>TRBJ1-1|NA|TRBV6-1|many
CASKHRGEAGTEAFF
TGTGCCAGCAAACACCGGGGGGAGGCGGGCACTGAAGCTTTCTTT
>TRBJ1-2|NA|TRBV12-3/TRBV12-4|many
CASSSNNRVWNYGYTF
TGTGCCAGCAGTTCCAACAACAGGGTGTGGAACTATGGCTACACCTTC
>TRBJ1-1|NA|TRBV15|NA
CATSRDPSGLPFF
TGTGCCACCAGCAGAGATCCTTCGGGCCTCCCTTTCTTT
>TRBJ2-3|NA|TRBV20-1|NA
CSARVPGPDTQYF
TGCAGTGCTAGAGTCCCGGGTCCAGATACGCAGTATTTT
>TRBJ1-1|NA|TRBV5-1|many
CASSLGQNSEAFF
TGCGCCAGCAGCTTGGGGCAAAACAGTGAAGCTTTCTTT